This TCR beta chain is drawn from a study of PD-1 blockade in classical Hodgkin lymphoma. Study-wide results and caveats: It was among complete responders that baseline diversity resembled that of newly diagnosed patients.

Sequencing was performed with immunoSEQ multiplex PCR; in TCRdb, only in-frame clones are kept and a portion is missing. Here the sample spans 20,000 to 25,000 clones, about two thirds being singletons. CDR3 length: 13 residues. The V end was cut by 5 bases, the J end by 0 bases, with 7 bases between. In germline, CDR1 is SGHTA, CDR2 FQGNSA. Note on this clone: The antigen is not known.

Each patient relapsed following autologous stem cell transplantation, and prior brentuximab vedotin exposure differed. The source is a human donor with classical Hodgkin lymphoma. V is TRBV7-2 and J is TRBJ1-1; D ambiguous. Sample: peripheral blood mononuclear cells (PBMCs), taken at baseline. For the CDR3, the DNA is TGTGCCAGCAGCCCTTATATGAACACTGAAGCTTTCTTT. This gives the protein CASSPYMNTEAFF.